These 26 T cell receptor beta chains were all obtained from the same sample, sequenced in a study of blood T cell repertoires in COVID-19. Data came from immunoSEQ multiplex PCR; TCRdb stores just in-frame clones and leaves some out. The top ten hold approximately 7.5% of the sample, which has 260,000 or so clones, roughly 76% seen once. The specimen was peripheral blood. Receptor source: a woman of 80 years or more with COVID-19, enrolled during active disease.

The chain recombines TRBV18 with TRBJ2-4, with 8 bases identical to TRBD2. The V gene's germline CDR1 is KGHSH and CDR2 LQKENI. Trimming took 0 bases from V and 1 from J; bases not matched to a gene: 8. The CDR3 spans 18 residues. The CDR3 spells CASSPPGGVTGAKNIQYF. CDR3 DNA sequence: TGTGCCAGCTCACCACCCGGGGGGGTGACGGGGGCCAAAAACATTCAGTACTTC.

This clone turned up a few times. This chain joins TRBV12-3 or TRBV12-4 and TRBJ1-1; D gene unclear. V was cut by 6 bases and J by 4 bases, with 12 bases left in between. The CDR3 is made up of 13 amino acids. CDR3 region: CASSFTTSTEAFF. The DNA for the CDR3 is TGTGCCAGCAGCTTCACTACAAGCACTGAAGCTTTCTTT.

This clone occurred once. This chain links TRBV13 with TRBJ2-1; 11 bases align to TRBD2. There are 16 residues in the CDR3. The J segment lost 7 bases and the V segment lost 3 bases, leaving 8 bases of the junction unmatched. CDR1 and CDR2 (germline): PRHDT, FYEKMQ (reference sequence). The DNA for the CDR3 is TGTGCCAGCAGCTTTCCCGGACTAGCGGGTCAGAATGAGCAGTTCTTC. This sequence encodes CASSFPGLAGQNEQFF.

The chain couples TRBV12-3 or TRBV12-4 to TRBJ1-1; no clear D. This CDR3 spans 12 amino acids. V dropped 3 bases and J dropped 7 bases, with 9 bases sitting between them. The CDR3, as DNA: TGTGCCAGCAGTTTTTGGAGGATTGAAGCTTTCTTT. Encoded protein: CASSFWRIEAFF.

The chain carries TRBV11-3 and TRBJ1-4; TRBD1 agrees at 9 bases. Losses at the gene ends were 4 bases for V and 8 bases for J; bases not matched to a gene: 14. The CDR3 covers 17 residues. Per germline, CDR1 SGHNT and CDR2 YENEEA. CDR3 protein: CASSWRRPGTGKEKLFF. The CDR3, as DNA: TGTGCCAGCAGCTGGAGGAGACCCGGGACAGGGAAGGAAAAACTGTTTTTT.

The V and J genes are TRBV5-6 and TRBJ2-7, with a weak D call TRBD2 (6 bases). This CDR3 spans 15 amino acids. Germline V gene lookup returns CDR1 SGHDT and CDR2 YYEEEE. Trimming removed 4 bases at V and 2 bases at J, with 16 bases between. CDR3 coding DNA: TGTGCCAGCAGCGTTAGGGGACTCTTCCCCTACGAGCAGTACTTC. Amino acids: CASSVRGLFPYEQYF.

V usage is TRBV6-6 and J usage is TRBJ2-2; D is undetermined. The CDR3 runs to 14 residues. Trimming took 2 bases from V and 7 from J, leaving 11 bases between them. Germline V gene lookup returns CDR1 MNHNY and CDR2 SVGAGI (reference sequence). In DNA form, the CDR3 reads TGTGCCAGCAGTTACCGACTCCGAAACGGGGAGCTGTTTTTT. It is translated as CASSYRLRNGELFF.

This clone has just a few counts. The V gene is TRBV29-1, the J gene TRBJ1-1, with a tentative D call TRBD1 (5 bases). Per the germline V gene, CDR1 is SQVTM and CDR2 is ANQGSEA. Trimming took 5 bases from V and 0 from J, leaving 16 bases between them. The length of the CDR3 is 15 residues. This chain's CDR3 is CSVRRDGAMNTEAFF. In DNA form, the CDR3 reads TGCAGCGTTAGGAGGGACGGAGCGATGAACACTGAAGCTTTCTTT.

This chain uses TRBV27 with TRBJ1-5, with 10 nucleotides matching TRBD1. V was clipped by 2 bases and J by 6 bases; unmatched bases: 7. CDR1 and CDR2 (germline): MNHEY, SMNVEV (reference sequence). The CDR3 has 16 amino acids. The CDR3 DNA reads as TGTGCCAGCAGTTTACTGGGACAGGGGATCGGTCAGCCCCAGCATTTT. Its protein product is CASSLLGQGIGQPQHF.

The rearrangement joins TRBV30 to TRBJ1-2; 8 nucleotides match TRBD1. This CDR3 region has 13 residues. Trimming took 7 bases from V and 4 from J; bases not matched to a gene: 8. Germline values: CDR1 GTSNPN, CDR2 SVGIG (reference sequence). The CDR3 DNA follows: TGTGCCTTCAAGGACAGGGCTCCCTATGGCTACACCTTC. This sequence encodes CAFKDRAPYGYTF.

The V call is TRBV7-9, the J call TRBJ1-6; 7 bases map to TRBD1. This CDR3 region has 13 residues. Unmatched junction bases numbered 9, after V lost 0 bases and J lost 19 bases. Germline V lookup: CDR1 SEHNR, CDR2 FQNEAQ (reference sequence). In DNA form, the CDR3 reads TGTGCCAGCAGCTTAGCGTGGACAGGAGTTTTACACTTT. The encoded protein is CASSLAWTGVLHF.

The chain is built from TRBV2 and TRBJ2-2, with 8 bases lining up with TRBD2. Germline assignment: CDR1 SNHLY and CDR2 FYNNEI. Germline trimming cut 7 bases from V and 6 bases from J; bases unmatched to any gene: 10. CDR3 length: 15 residues. The CDR3 reads CASIVQAGVSGELFF. DNA of the CDR3: TGTGCCAGCATCGTTCAAGCGGGAGTATCCGGGGAGCTGTTTTTT.

In DNA form, the CDR3 reads TGTGCCACCCGGTCGGGACAGCCCCAGCATTTT. It specifies CATRSGQPQHF. The rearrangement links TRBV6-4 to TRBJ1-5; D is unclear. The CDR3 contains 11 residues. The germline gives CDR1 MRHNA, CDR2 SNTAGT. The V gene lost 10 bases and the J gene lost 7 bases, with 11 bases spanning the gap.

The gene calls are TRBV11-2 and TRBJ1-1; 7 nucleotides line up with TRBD1. The germline gives CDR1 SGHAT, CDR2 FQNNGV. The CDR3 spans 12 residues. V lost 5 bases and J lost 7; bases outside the gene matches: 4. CDR3 sequence (DNA): TGTGCCAGCAGCCCGACAGGGTTTGAAGCTTTCTTT. It specifies CASSPTGFEAFF. The full variable domain, with the rest looked up from reference TRBV11-2 and TRBJ1-1, is EAGVAQSPRYKIIEKRQSVAFWCNPISGHATLYWYQQILGQGPKLLIQFQNNGVVDDSQLPKDRFSAERLKGVDSTLKIQPAKLEDSAVYLCASSPTGFEAFFGQGTRLTVV.

V is TRBV6-5 and J is TRBJ2-3; 8 positions agree with TRBD1. The junction had 6 bases not matched to a gene; V was cut back by 6 bases and J by 1 base. CDR1 and CDR2 (germline): MNHEY, SVGAGI. The CDR3 covers 15 residues. The CDR3 coding sequence is TGTGCCAGCAGACTACAGGGACAGGGCACAGATACGCAGTATTTT. Protein: CASRLQGQGTDTQYF.

The chain combines TRBV18 with TRBJ2-6; D perhaps matches TRBD1 (6 bases). V was shortened by 1 base and J by 2 bases, with 15 bases between the two germline ends. The CDR3 spans 18 residues. Germline assignment: CDR1 KGHSH and CDR2 LQKENI. CDR3 protein: CASSPQQGRETGANVLTF. In nucleotides, the CDR3 is TGTGCCAGCTCACCACAACAGGGTAGAGAGACTGGGGCCAACGTCCTGACTTTC.

V usage is TRBV2 and J usage is TRBJ1-5; 9 bases line up with TRBD1. Germline CDR1 reads SNHLY; CDR2 reads FYNNEI. Trimming at V came to 4 bases and at J to 4 bases, leaving 5 bases not matched to a gene. The CDR3 contains 15 residues. The CDR3 loop reads CASSGPGQGNQPQHF. CDR3 nucleotides: TGTGCCAGCAGTGGTCCGGGACAGGGAAATCAGCCCCAGCATTTT.

The V call is TRBV21-1, the J call TRBJ1-1; TRBD1 was called by the table and not checked on the DNA. TRBV21-1 represents a pseudogene. CDR3 length: 18 residues. DNA for the CDR3: TGTGCCAGCAGCAAGCGGACAGGGAGAACCGACCGGCGTACTGAAGCTTTCTTT. Protein: CASSKRTGRTDRRTEAFF.

The V call is TRBV28, the J call TRBJ2-7; 7 bases fit TRBD1. From germline, CDR1 is MDHEN and CDR2 SYDVKM. This CDR3 is built from 13 residues. The V and J ends lost 8 bases and 0 bases, in that order; junction bases with no gene match: 4. This CDR3 reads CASETGASYEQYF. DNA of the CDR3: TGTGCCAGCGAAACAGGGGCCTCCTACGAGCAGTACTTC.

The chain carries TRBV4-1 and TRBJ2-2, with 10 bases matching TRBD1. CDR3 length: 16 amino acids. Losses at the gene ends were 3 bases for V and 2 bases for J; bases not matched to a gene: 3. Germline V gene sequence: CDR1 MGHRA, CDR2 YSYEKL. The CDR3 DNA follows: TGCGCCAGCAGCCAGGGGACAGGGGTCAACACCGGGGAGCTGTTTTTT. Translated, it gives CASSQGTGVNTGELFF.

The chain recombines TRBV5-1 with TRBJ1-2, with D possibly being TRBD1 (5 bases). Germline CDR1 is SGHRS and CDR2 is YFSETQ. Between the trimmed V and J ends, which lost 4 bases and 1 base, there was a span of 14 bases. The CDR3 has 15 amino acids. The CDR3 spells CASSPETVRNYGYTF. CDR3 nucleotides: TGCGCCAGCAGCCCGGAGACAGTCCGTAACTATGGCTACACCTTC.

The rearrangement links TRBV4-3 to TRBJ2-1; D gene unclear. The germline CDR1 and CDR2 sequences are LGHNA and YSLEER. Between the trimmed V and J ends, which lost 0 bases and 5 bases, there was a span of 11 bases. CDR3 size: 15 residues. CDR3 residues: CASSQDTQLDNEQFF. DNA for the CDR3: TGCGCCAGCAGCCAAGATACCCAACTGGACAATGAGCAGTTCTTC.

This clone has just a few counts. The CDR3 coding sequence is TGTGCCAGCACTACCACCCTGGGGCGAGGGAACACTGAAGCTTTCTTT. Translating gives CASTTTLGRGNTEAFF. The chain joins TRBV28 to TRBJ1-1, with D tentatively TRBD1 (5 bases). With 7 bases removed from V and 1 base from J, the gap between germline ends came to 19 bases. CDR1 and CDR2 (germline): MDHEN, SYDVKM. The length of the CDR3 is 16 residues.

The rearrangement links TRBV10-3 to TRBJ2-3, with TRBD2 identical over 7 bases. Germline lookup yields CDR1 ENHRY and CDR2 SYGVKD. V was pared by 8 bases and J by 1 base, with 0 bases of the junction left unmatched. The CDR3 is made up of 12 amino acids. The chain's CDR3 is CAIRGGTDTQYF. The CDR3 bases are TGTGCCATCCGGGGGGGCACAGATACGCAGTATTTT.

V is TRBV5-6 and J is TRBJ2-1, with 10 bases identical to TRBD1. This CDR3 has 16 residues. Germline V gene data show CDR1 as SGHDT and CDR2 as YYEEEE. The ends lost 0 bases at V and 3 bases at J; junction bases unmatched: 3. The CDR3 is CASSLGDRGGYNEQFF. The CDR3 DNA is TGTGCCAGCAGCTTGGGGGACAGGGGCGGCTACAATGAGCAGTTCTTC.

As for this clone: This sample includes further DNA sequences coding for the same CDR3. This chain's CDR3 is CASSLQQNTEAFF. In nucleotides, the CDR3 is TGTGCCAGCTCCCTTCAACAGAACACTGAAGCTTTCTTT. This chain joins TRBV18 and TRBJ1-1; D remains ambiguous. The V gene lost 6 bases and the J gene lost 1 base, with 9 bases spanning the gap. In germline, CDR1 is KGHSH, CDR2 LQKENI. CDR3 length: 13 amino acids. Complete variable domain (other parts from reference TRBV18 and TRBJ1-1): NAGVMQNPRHLVRRRGQEARLRCSPMKGHSHVYWYRQLPEEGLKFMVYLQKENIIDESGMPKERFSAEFPKEGPSILRIQQVVRGDSAAYFCASSLQQNTEAFFGQGTRLTVV.